Listed here is a single T cell receptor beta chain. This sample is drawn from a study of T cell responses to AZD1222 COVID-19 vaccine. The protocol was immunoSEQ multiplex PCR, while the TCRdb copy is restricted to in-frame clones and leaves out a portion. The data contain about 140,000 clones, roughly 85% of them singletons. V gave up 2 bases and J gave up 7 bases, with 15 bases separating them. Germline V CDR1 and CDR2: MNHEY, SVGAGI. CDR3 size: 16 residues. The source was peripheral blood, collected 28 days after the second dose of the MenACWY control vaccine. This receptor was identified in an adult who received the MenACWY meningococcal vaccine as a control. The chain employs TRBV6-5 and TRBJ1-6, with a weak D call TRBD1 (5 bases). CDR3 residues: CASSYGRGGENSPLHF. CDR3 DNA sequence: TGTGCCAGCAGTTACGGCCGGGGAGGGGAAAATTCACCCCTCCACTTT.